This note documents a single TCR beta chain sequence. These data belong to a study of blood T cell repertoires in COVID-19. The assay was immunoSEQ multiplex PCR, and TCRdb's table has in-frame clones only and misses some. The sample has 85,000 to 100,000 clones, around 83% seen once. Germline V CDR1 and CDR2: KGHSH, LQKENI. V shed 3 bases, J shed 10 bases, and the junction held 7 bases outside the gene matches. The CDR3 totals 13 residues. The sequencing sample was made of peripheral blood. This sequence was found in a woman in her sixties or seventies in a cohort sampled during active or convalescent COVID-19. The rearrangement links TRBV18 to TRBJ1-2; 8 nucleotides match TRBD1. CDR3 in amino acids: CASSPSGTGFYTF. The CDR3, as DNA: TGTGCCAGCTCACCTTCCGGGACAGGCTTCTACACCTTC.